One sample yielded the 4 T cell receptor beta chains listed below, sequenced in a study of blood T cell repertoires in COVID-19. Profiling relied on immunoSEQ multiplex PCR, and the TCRdb table lists in-frame clones only, not all of them. The sample holds about 300,000 clones, about 85% seen once. The sequencing sample was made of PBMCs or T cells enriched from blood (not recorded which). The source of these receptors is a woman aged 50 to 60 who had recovered from COVID-19.

The chain has TRBV19 and TRBJ1-4; no firm D call. Looked up from germline, CDR1 is LNHDA and CDR2 is SQIVND (reference sequence). With 6 bases removed from V and 8 bases from J, the gap between germline ends came to 19 bases. This CDR3 is built from 15 residues. CDR3 DNA sequence: TGTGCCAGTAGCAACGGAGGTAGGGCGGGGGAAAAACTGTTTTTT. The encoded protein is CASSNGGRAGEKLFF.

This clone was counted between two and nine times. The CDR3 reads CASGSGPGNQPQHF. CDR3 in DNA: TGTGCCAGCGGTTCCGGACCGGGGAATCAGCCCCAGCATTTT. The chain couples TRBV11-2 to TRBJ1-5, with D uncertain. CDR1 is SGHAT and CDR2 is FQNNGV in the germline V gene. V was clipped by 8 bases and J by 4 bases, with 15 bases between them. CDR3 length equals 14 residues.

The chain couples TRBV19 to TRBJ2-5, with 9 positions matching TRBD2. V shed 6 bases and J 3 bases; nucleotides not matched to a gene: 2. The CDR3 covers 13 residues. Germline V gene lookup returns CDR1 LNHDA and CDR2 SQIVND (reference sequence). The CDR3 DNA reads TGTGCCAGTAGCGGCGGGAGGGAAGAGACCCAGTACTTC. It yields the protein CASSGGREETQYF.

This clone was seen only once. This chain uses TRBV11-2 with TRBJ1-1; TRBD1 is a possible D gene (5 bases). With 6 bases removed from V and 8 bases from J, the gap between germline ends came to 16 bases. This CDR3 comprises 13 residues. Germline lookup yields CDR1 SGHAT and CDR2 FQNNGV. The CDR3 DNA follows: TGTGCCAGCAGGCCATCAGGGCAGACAGAAGCTTTCTTT. Its translation: CASRPSGQTEAFF.